The entry below gives a single T cell receptor (beta chain) sequence along with its context. What it binds is not known. The sample originates from a study of vaccination and CD4 T cells after COVID-19. Study context: Post-COVID specimens were obtained a median 101 days after diagnosis (range 35 to 161). Overlapping peptides of the spike proteins of SARS-CoV-2, HCoV-NL63, HCoV-OC43 and HCoV-229E were used for cell stimulation.

The CDR3 spans 15 residues. Germline V gene sequence: CDR1 SGHRS, CDR2 YFSETQ. Trimming stripped 2 bases from V and 1 base from J, with 7 bases between. Cultured CD4+ T cells had their DNA profiled by the Oncomine TCR Beta short-read assay. The genomic DNA was obtained from cultured CD4+ T cells by extraction with the QIAamp micro DNA kit. TCRdb re-called the PCR reads with MiXCR, one entry per CDR3 protein. This sample has 15,000 to 20,000 distinct CDR3 sequences; roughly 63% occur once, and the top ten carry 7.8%. Indicated treatment: roughly 11-day PBMC culture with coronavirus spike peptide pools or control peptides (ViraFEST assay).

Sample: CD4+ T cells from blood, cultured in vitro. The rearrangement uses TRBV5-1 and TRBJ2-6; D is uncertain. The sequence was obtained from a human donor who had recovered from COVID-19. CDR3 coding DNA: TGCGCCAGCAGCTTATACGGGTCTGGGGCCAACGTCCTGACTTTC. This sequence encodes CASSLYGSGANVLTF.